These 22 T cell receptor beta chains were sequenced from one sample in a study. TCRdb reprocessed the RT-PCR reads with MiXCR, giving one entry per CDR3 protein. Found here are hundreds of thousands of distinct CDR3 sequences, approximately 14% of them singletons; the top ten hold roughly 3.9%. Sequencing used memory CD4+ T cells from blood. The receptors were gathered from a female donor in good health, serving as a healthy control.

There are many counts of this clonotype. The J gene is TRBJ2-1, the V gene TRBV29-1; D not resolved. The V gene's germline CDR1 is SQVTM and CDR2 ANQGSEA. The CDR3 is 14 residues long. The germline V and J ends were trimmed by 3 bases and 0 bases, with 9 bases remaining between them. The CDR3 spells CSVDVPSSYNEQFF. CDR3 sequence (DNA): TGCAGCGTTGATGTTCCAAGCTCCTACAATGAGCAGTTCTTC.

This chain connects TRBV20-1 to TRBJ2-7; possibly TRBD2 for D (6 bases). This CDR3 comprises 13 residues. V dropped 3 bases and J dropped 4 bases, with 13 bases sitting between them. CDR1 is DFQATT, CDR2 SNEGSKA, per germline (reference sequence). CDR3 amino acids: CSARSGSRYEQYF. CDR3 coding DNA: TGCAGTGCTAGGAGCGGGTCCCGTTACGAGCAGTACTTC.

The V call is TRBV20-1, the J call TRBJ2-1; possibly TRBD2 for D (7 bases). This CDR3 is 14 amino acids long. Germline V lookup: CDR1 DFQATT, CDR2 SNEGSKA (reference sequence). V dropped 5 bases and J dropped 8 bases, with 19 bases sitting between them. CDR3 coding DNA: TGCAGTGCTGGGGGCGGGAGAGGGCAGGATGAGCAGTTCTTC. Amino acid sequence: CSAGGGRGQDEQFF.

This rearrangement joins TRBV3-1 to TRBJ2-5, with 13 bases matching TRBD2. Germline-derived CDR1 and CDR2 are LGHDT and YNNKEL (reference sequence). This CDR3 is 16 amino acids long. V gave up 5 bases and J gave up 3 bases; unmatched junction bases: 6. This chain's CDR3 is CASSTTSGGAKETQYF. Here the CDR3 DNA reads TGTGCCAGCAGCACTACTAGCGGGGGGGCCAAAGAGACCCAGTACTTC.

This clonotype has ten or more counts. The rearrangement joins TRBV3-1 to TRBJ2-7, with 12 positions matching TRBD2. V gave up 1 base and J gave up 8 bases; unmatched junction bases: 6. The germline CDR1 and CDR2 sequences are LGHDT and YNNKEL (reference sequence). There are 15 residues in the CDR3. The CDR3 DNA reads TGTGCCAGCAGCCAAGGCGCTAGCGGGGGGGCGAAGCAGTACTTC. Translating it yields CASSQGASGGAKQYF.

This clonotype came up a few times. The genes are TRBV14 and TRBJ1-2, with TRBD1 as a possible D gene (5 bases). V was clipped by 3 bases and J by 2 bases, with 10 bases between them. CDR1 SGHDN and CDR2 FVKESK come from the germline V gene. This CDR3 contains 14 residues. CDR3 nucleotides: TGTGCCAGCAGCCAGGGGACCCGGAACTATGGCTACACCTTC. Its translation: CASSQGTRNYGYTF.

V gene TRBV7-2 combines with J gene TRBJ1-5; TRBD1 matches 9 bases. Germline V CDR1 and CDR2: SGHTA, FQGNSA. CDR3 length: 17 residues. The junction had 6 bases not matched to a gene; V was cut back by 0 bases and J by 3 bases. CDR3 nucleotide sequence: TGTGCCAGCAGCTTAGCTTTTTACAGGGGGCCCAATCAGCCCCAGCATTTT. The encoded protein is CASSLAFYRGPNQPQHF.

V is TRBV5-5 and J is TRBJ2-7; no clear D gene. The V end lost 0 bases, the J end lost 0 bases, and 13 bases lay between the germline ends. The length of the CDR3 is 16 residues. In germline, CDR1 is SGHKS, CDR2 YYEKEE (reference sequence). This CDR3 is CASSLANPGLSYEQYF. CDR3 bases: TGTGCCAGCAGCTTGGCCAATCCAGGTCTCTCCTACGAGCAGTACTTC.

This clonotype was counted once. The chain links TRBV5-1 to TRBJ2-3; D is unresolved. This CDR3 contains 15 residues. Germline values: CDR1 SGHRS, CDR2 YFSETQ. Trimming removed 0 bases at V and 2 bases at J, with 10 bases between. The CDR3 spells CASSLVSEYTDTQYF. The CDR3 bases are TGCGCCAGCAGCTTGGTATCGGAATACACAGATACGCAGTATTTT.

This clonotype occurred many times. This rearrangement joins TRBV7-2 to TRBJ1-2; 10 nucleotides align to TRBD1. V was pared by 3 bases and J by 4 bases, with 2 bases of the junction left unmatched. The V gene's germline CDR1 is SGHTA and CDR2 FQGNSA. This CDR3 has 14 residues. CDR3 nucleotide sequence: TGTGCCAGCAGCTTGACAGGGGGCGCCTATGGCTACACCTTC. It encodes CASSLTGGAYGYTF.

This clonotype was detected many times. The chain uses TRBV12-3 or TRBV12-4 and TRBJ2-5, with TRBD2 matching over 8 bases. V was pared by 6 bases and J by 1 base, with 7 bases of the junction left unmatched. The CDR3 is made up of 15 amino acids. Here the CDR3 reads CASSPGTRGQETQYF. In nucleotides, the CDR3 is TGTGCCAGCAGCCCCGGGACTAGAGGCCAAGAGACCCAGTACTTC.

This clonotype was detected only a few times. The chain employs TRBV7-2 and TRBJ1-6; maybe TRBD1 (5 bases). The CDR3 is 15 amino acids. V was clipped by 5 bases and J by 7 bases, with 15 bases between them. Germline V gives CDR1 SGHTA, CDR2 FQGNSA. CDR3 in amino acids: CASSQQAGDNSPLHF. The CDR3 DNA is TGTGCCAGCAGCCAACAGGCTGGGGACAATTCACCCCTCCACTTT.

The gene calls are TRBV7-2 and TRBJ2-5; possibly TRBD1 or TRBD2 for D (6 bases each). Germline-derived CDR1 and CDR2 are SGHTA and FQGNSA. V gave up 1 base and J gave up 5 bases, with 17 bases separating them. CDR3 size: 16 residues. The CDR3 nucleotides read TGTGCCAGCAGCTTAGTTGGGAGCGGAGGGGGGGAGACCCAGTACTTC. Translated: CASSLVGSGGGETQYF.

The chain recombines TRBV18 with TRBJ2-3; no firm D call. Trimming stripped 6 bases from V and 0 bases from J, with 10 bases between. The germline CDR1 and CDR2 sequences are KGHSH and LQKENI. The CDR3 loop spans 14 amino acids. The chain's CDR3 is CASSPRHSTDTQYF. In DNA, the CDR3 is TGTGCCAGCTCCCCCCGGCACAGCACAGATACGCAGTATTTT. Looking up the rest from reference TRBV18 and TRBJ2-3 gives the full variable domain: NAGVMQNPRHLVRRRGQEARLRCSPMKGHSHVYWYRQLPEEGLKFMVYLQKENIIDESGMPKERFSAEFPKEGPSILRIQQVVRGDSAAYFCASSPRHSTDTQYFGPGTRLTVL.

V gene TRBV7-2 combines with J gene TRBJ1-1; no reliable D call. This CDR3 is 17 amino acids long. V was cut by 4 bases and J by 2 bases, with 20 bases left in between. The V gene's germline CDR1 is SGHTA and CDR2 FQGNSA. This chain's CDR3 is CASSSFRRAPYNTEAFF. Written as DNA, the CDR3 is TGTGCCAGCAGCTCTTTCCGGAGGGCTCCGTATAACACTGAAGCTTTCTTT.

In its sample, this clonotype was seen a few times. This chain uses TRBV5-4 with TRBJ2-2, with 10 bases identical to TRBD2. This CDR3 region has 16 residues. V lost 4 bases to trimming and J lost 1 base; unmatched junction nucleotides: 4. The germline CDR1 and CDR2 sequences are SGHNT and YYREEE (reference sequence). The CDR3 coding sequence is TGTGCCAGCAGCGGTGGACTAGCGGTGAACACCGGGGAGCTGTTTTTT. This sequence encodes CASSGGLAVNTGELFF.

V usage is TRBV15 and J usage is TRBJ1-4, with D possibly TRBD1 on 5 matching bases. The CDR3 sequence is 15 residues long. The germline V gene has CDR1 LNHNV and CDR2 YYDKDF (reference sequence). V lost 0 bases and J lost 4, with 9 bases in between. This CDR3 reads CATSRDKGSNEKLFF. CDR3 in DNA: TGTGCCACCAGCAGAGATAAGGGGAGTAATGAAAAACTGTTTTTT.

This clonotype turned up a few times. The chain is built from TRBV5-1 and TRBJ2-5; the D gene is possibly TRBD2 (7 bases). The CDR3 sequence is 14 residues long. Per germline, CDR1 SGHRS and CDR2 YFSETQ. The V gene lost 4 bases and the J gene lost 4 bases, with 14 bases spanning the gap. In DNA, the CDR3 is TGCGCCAGCAGCCCGGAGGGGGGGGGAGAGACCCAGTACTTC. Its protein is CASSPEGGGETQYF.

This clonotype was observed a handful of times. The rearrangement links TRBV18 to TRBJ2-2, with TRBD1 matching 8 bases. The germline V gene encodes CDR1 KGHSH and CDR2 LQKENI. This CDR3 is built from 16 residues. J lost 4 bases, V lost 6 bases, and 10 bases had no gene match. CDR3 sequence: CASSSPTRGPTGELFF. The CDR3 region has the DNA TGTGCCAGCTCCTCACCCACCAGGGGGCCCACCGGGGAGCTGTTTTTT.

This rearrangement joins TRBV15 to TRBJ2-7, with 10 bases matching TRBD2. The CDR3 covers 17 residues. Germline-derived CDR1 and CDR2 are LNHNV and YYDKDF (reference sequence). The ends lost 0 bases at V and 4 bases at J; junction bases unmatched: 9. CDR3 nucleotides: TGTGCCACCAGCAGAGATTTACCTACTAGCGGGGTTTACGAGCAGTACTTC. Translating gives CATSRDLPTSGVYEQYF.

The rearrangement links TRBV11-2 to TRBJ2-2, with TRBD2 identical over 9 bases. The germline CDR1 and CDR2 sequences are SGHAT and FQNNGV. This CDR3 comprises 17 residues. V lost 5 bases to trimming and J lost 0 bases; unmatched junction nucleotides: 7. This chain's CDR3 is CASSTTAGGPNTGELFF. CDR3 bases: TGTGCCAGCAGCACCACAGCGGGAGGCCCGAACACCGGGGAGCTGTTTTTT.

The CDR3 DNA reads as TGTGCCAGCAGTCCGACAGGGCTACCCTCCTACGAGCAGTACTTC. It translates to CASSPTGLPSYEQYF. The chain couples TRBV28 to TRBJ2-7, with 7 nucleotides matching TRBD1. V gave up 5 bases and J gave up 0 bases; unmatched junction bases: 7. Germline lookup yields CDR1 MDHEN and CDR2 SYDVKM. The CDR3 runs to 15 residues.